These 24 T cell receptor beta chains share one sample of origin, sequenced in a study of shared clonotypes between healthy human individuals. This table comes from immunoSEQ multiplex PCR, and its TCRdb copy is limited to in-frame clones, with some not included. The table has roughly 660,000 clones, about nine tenths seen once. Sequenced: memory CD8+ T cells from PBMCs. The subset is: CD45RO+ cells pooled with CCR7-negative TemRA cells. These TCRs come from a man younger than 35 in good health. Some clones in this sample may be carry-over from other donors' samples.

This clone was seen just once. The rearrangement links TRBV27 to TRBJ2-1; 8 nucleotides match TRBD1. The CDR3 has 15 residues. Losses at the gene ends were 3 bases for V and 9 bases for J; bases not matched to a gene: 10. The germline V gene encodes CDR1 MNHEY and CDR2 SMNVEV (reference sequence). CDR3 nucleotide sequence: TGTGCCAGCAGTTTCGGTCCGCAGGGGGCTGGTGAGCAGTTCTTC. As protein: CASSFGPQGAGEQFF.

The chain joins TRBV27 to TRBJ2-2; D not certain. V lost 1 base and J 6 bases, leaving 3 bases between the germline ends. Germline V gives CDR1 MNHEY, CDR2 SMNVEV (reference sequence). The CDR3 consists of 12 residues. CDR3 coding DNA: TGTGCCAGCAGTTTATTCCCCGGGGAGCTGTTTTTT. This translates into CASSLFPGELFF.

The J gene is TRBJ2-7, the V gene TRBV28, with 8 bases that match TRBD2. V trimming: 2 bases; J trimming: 4 bases; junction bases outside the gene matches: 7. The CDR3 spans 15 residues. Per germline, CDR1 MDHEN and CDR2 SYDVKM. As DNA, the CDR3 is TGTGCCAGCAGTTTAGCCGGGAGGGAAACGTACGAGCAGTACTTC. It codes for CASSLAGRETYEQYF.

The genes are TRBV9 and TRBJ1-4, with a possible D match to TRBD1 (6 bases). The length of the CDR3 is 14 residues. The germline V gene encodes CDR1 SGDLS and CDR2 YYNGEE. The ends were cut back, 3 bases at V and 5 bases at J, with 11 bases in the middle. As DNA, the CDR3 is TGTGCCAGCAGCGCAACAGGGCCCAATGAAAAACTGTTTTTT. Translation gives CASSATGPNEKLFF.

The chain carries TRBV19 and TRBJ2-7; D may correspond to TRBD1 or TRBD2 (5 bases each). Between the trimmed V and J ends, which lost 6 bases and 5 bases, there was a span of 8 bases. The CDR3 contains 11 residues. Germline values: CDR1 LNHDA, CDR2 SQIVND (reference sequence). Written as DNA, the CDR3 is TGTGCCAGTAGCCTGGGGGACGAGCAGTACTTC. Translating it yields CASSLGDEQYF.

CDR3 region: CASSLGGRAREQYF. The DNA for the CDR3 is TGTGCCAGCAGCTTGGGCGGGAGGGCCAGAGAGCAGTACTTC. This chain uses TRBV5-6 with TRBJ2-7, with 9 bases identical to TRBD2. J lost 7 bases, V lost 0 bases, and 5 bases had no gene match. The CDR3 length is 14 residues. Germline V CDR1 and CDR2: SGHDT, YYEEEE. Supplemented by reference TRBV5-6 and TRBJ2-7, the full variable domain reads DAGVTQSPTHLIKTRGQQVTLRCSPKSGHDTVSWYQQALGQGPQFIFQYYEEEERQRGNFPDRFSGHQFPNYSSELNVNALLLGDSALYLCASSLGGRAREQYFGPGTRLTVT.

This sequence joins TRBV19 and TRBJ1-5; D is ambiguous. The germline CDR1 and CDR2 sequences are LNHDA and SQIVND (reference sequence). Deletions cut 11 bases from V and 3 bases from J, with 8 bases between. This CDR3 comprises 11 residues. DNA for the CDR3: TGTGCCGGAGGTTACAATCAGCCCCAGCATTTT. Encoded protein: CAGGYNQPQHF.

The CDR3 loop is CASSLAAGGTDTQYF. DNA for the CDR3: TGCGCCAGCAGCTTGGCGGCAGGGGGCACAGATACGCAGTATTTT. This rearrangement joins TRBV5-1 to TRBJ2-3; D possibly corresponds to TRBD1 (6 bases). This CDR3 has 15 amino acids. Trimming pared 0 bases from V and 1 base from J, leaving 9 bases between. CDR1 and CDR2 (germline): SGHRS, YFSETQ.

Comments on this clone: In the same sample, other DNA sequences code for this CDR3. The V call is TRBV15, the J call TRBJ2-7; D is possibly TRBD2 (6 bases). The CDR3 totals 15 residues. V gave up 3 bases and J gave up 0 bases, with 12 bases separating them. From germline, CDR1 is LNHNV and CDR2 YYDKDF (reference sequence). The CDR3 bases are TGTGCCACCAGCAGGGGAGCGGGCCCCTCCTACGAGCAGTACTTC. This codes for CATSRGAGPSYEQYF.

The chain combines TRBV5-1 with TRBJ2-2, with a weak D call TRBD2 (5 bases). Germline V lookup: CDR1 SGHRS, CDR2 YFSETQ. The germline V and J ends were trimmed by 4 bases and 6 bases, with 28 bases remaining between them. CDR3 length: 19 amino acids. The CDR3 loop is CASSPFLASWRVEAGELFF. In nucleotides, the CDR3 is TGCGCCAGCAGCCCCTTTCTGGCTAGTTGGCGCGTGGAGGCCGGGGAGCTGTTTTTT.

The chain uses TRBV27 and TRBJ2-7; 9 bases are a match to TRBD1. Germline V gives CDR1 MNHEY, CDR2 SMNVEV (reference sequence). The CDR3 covers 15 residues. The V gene end was trimmed by 5 bases and the J gene end by 2 bases; junction bases not matched to a gene: 7. CDR3 DNA: TGTGCCAGCAGTCCCGGGACAGGGAGTGCCTACGAGCAGTACTTC. Protein sequence: CASSPGTGSAYEQYF.

The V call is TRBV27, the J call TRBJ2-5; D is ambiguous. Germline V lookup: CDR1 MNHEY, CDR2 SMNVEV (reference sequence). The CDR3 loop spans 14 amino acids. V was pared by 0 bases and J by 6 bases, with 11 bases between. The CDR3 is CASSLSWSDKTQYF. DNA of the CDR3: TGTGCCAGCAGTTTATCGTGGAGTGATAAGACCCAGTACTTC.

The gene calls are TRBV30 and TRBJ2-1; D call uncertain. Trimming left V 0 bases short and J 5 bases short, with 14 bases between. This CDR3 has 15 amino acids. Germline lookup yields CDR1 GTSNPN and CDR2 SVGIG (reference sequence). The CDR3 DNA follows: TGTGCCTGGAGTGTACGGATAGTAGAGGACAATGAGCAGTTCTTC. Residues: CAWSVRIVEDNEQFF.

The genes are TRBV5-4 and TRBJ2-7, with 11 bases aligning to TRBD2. The CDR3 consists of 17 residues. Germline CDR1 reads SGHNT; CDR2 reads YYREEE (reference sequence). V shed 4 bases and J 5 bases; nucleotides not matched to a gene: 14. CDR3 DNA sequence: TGTGCCAGCAGCCCTCACTTAACTAGCGGGAGCGCCAACGAGCAGTACTTC. Protein product: CASSPHLTSGSANEQYF.

J is TRBJ2-3 and V is TRBV5-4; D is tentatively TRBD1 or TRBD2 (6 bases each). Trimming shortened V by 1 base and J by 2 bases, and 11 bases separated the two germline ends. This CDR3 region has 15 residues. Germline CDR1 SGHNT, CDR2 YYREEE (reference sequence). The CDR3 reads CASSLQGGFTDTQYF. The CDR3 nucleotides read TGTGCCAGCAGCTTGCAAGGGGGGTTCACAGATACGCAGTATTTT.

The sample holds a few counts of this clone. The chain links TRBV7-9 to TRBJ2-2, with a weak D call TRBD1 (6 bases). The CDR3 length is 14 residues. V lost 2 bases to trimming and J lost 6 bases, with 10 bases between them. CDR1 is SEHNR and CDR2 is FQNEAQ in the germline V gene (reference sequence). The CDR3 reads CASSLSGVPGELFF. DNA of the CDR3: TGTGCCAGCAGCTTATCAGGGGTGCCCGGGGAGCTGTTTTTT.

The chain carries TRBV10-2 and TRBJ2-7; possible D gene TRBD2, 7 bases. V shed 4 bases and J shed 4 bases, with 23 bases lying between them. There are 17 residues in the CDR3. Germline V CDR1 and CDR2: WSHSY, SAAADI. The DNA for the CDR3 is TGCGCCAGCAGTGGCTTCGGCGGGGGCTGGGGGGGGTACGAGCAGTACTTC. Its protein product is CASSGFGGGWGGYEQYF.

This chain links TRBV2 with TRBJ2-6; possibly TRBD1 for D (6 bases). The CDR3 is made up of 16 amino acids. Germline V gene lookup returns CDR1 SNHLY and CDR2 FYNNEI. V was clipped by 10 bases and J by 0 bases, with 16 bases between them. In DNA form, the CDR3 reads TGTGCCACCTTAAGACAGGCAAACTCTGGGGCCAACGTCCTGACTTTC. It encodes CATLRQANSGANVLTF.

This chain joins TRBV7-9 and TRBJ2-7, with D uncertain. With 3 bases removed from V and 0 bases from J, the gap between germline ends came to 15 bases. From germline, CDR1 is SEHNR and CDR2 FQNEAQ (reference sequence). This CDR3 has 16 residues. The CDR3: CASSFLSITTSYEQYF. DNA for the CDR3: TGTGCCAGCAGCTTTCTAAGCATAACTACCTCCTACGAGCAGTACTTC.

The chain combines TRBV7-9 with TRBJ2-1, with 11 bases lining up with TRBD2. The trim removed 0 bases at V and 7 bases at J, leaving 5 bases unmatched. Germline V CDR1 and CDR2: SEHNR, FQNEAQ (reference sequence). The CDR3 extends over 16 amino acids. The CDR3 DNA reads TGTGCCAGCAGCTTAGCTACTAGCGGGAGTAGTAATGAGCAGTTCTTC. Protein sequence: CASSLATSGSSNEQFF.

The rearrangement uses TRBV19 and TRBJ1-2; 7 positions agree with TRBD1. The CDR3 has 12 amino acids. Germline assignment: CDR1 LNHDA and CDR2 SQIVND (reference sequence). Trimming cost V 3 bases and J 11 bases; bases outside gene matches: 6. CDR3: CASSIDRVGYTF. The CDR3 bases are TGTGCCAGTAGTATCGACAGGGTCGGATACACCTTC.

This clone occurred once. This chain joins TRBV27 and TRBJ2-2, with a possible D match to TRBD2 (6 bases). Germline values: CDR1 MNHEY, CDR2 SMNVEV (reference sequence). The ends were cut back, 6 bases at V and 5 bases at J, with 19 bases in the middle. This CDR3 is built from 16 residues. The CDR3 DNA reads as TGTGCCAGCAGCTACTACGCCCCGAGCGGGACCGGGGAGCTGTTTTTT. This encodes CASSYYAPSGTGELFF.

This chain uses TRBV27 with TRBJ1-1; no reliable D call. Germline loops: CDR1 MNHEY, CDR2 SMNVEV (reference sequence). V lost 8 bases, J lost 5 bases, and 15 bases lay in between. The CDR3 is 13 amino acids. The DNA for the CDR3 is TGTGCCAGCGGGAGCTCTTTTAGGACTGAAGCTTTCTTT. It yields the protein CASGSSFRTEAFF.

The rearrangement uses TRBV15 and TRBJ1-4; D gene ambiguous. The V end was cut by 5 bases, the J end by 3 bases, with 16 bases between. CDR3 length: 16 residues. The germline V gene has CDR1 LNHNV and CDR2 YYDKDF (reference sequence). The CDR3 protein is CATSAWPRRSNEKLFF. The CDR3 DNA is TGTGCCACCAGCGCCTGGCCCCGGAGGTCTAATGAAAAACTGTTTTTT.